The 14 T cell receptor beta chains in this list originate from one sample, sequenced in a study of shared clonotypes between healthy human individuals. The protocol was immunoSEQ multiplex PCR, while the TCRdb copy is restricted to in-frame clones and leaves out a portion. This table has nearly 1 million clones, 76% appearing once. The source material was memory CD4+ T cells sorted from blood. Sample subset: CD45RA-negative fraction. These receptors were obtained from a man aged 18 to 29 in good health.

The chain has TRBV6-5 and TRBJ1-2, with 7 nucleotides matching TRBD1. The CDR3 is made up of 14 amino acids. Germline CDR1 is MNHEY and CDR2 is SVGAGI. The V segment lost 2 bases and the J segment 8 bases; nucleotides outside the gene matches: 8. CDR3 in DNA: TGTGCCAGCAGTTACGGACAGGAGGGCATCGGCTACACCTTC. It specifies CASSYGQEGIGYTF.

The chain has TRBV7-9 and TRBJ2-2; TRBD1 is a possible D gene (6 bases). Trimming pared 6 bases from V and 2 bases from J, leaving 13 bases between. The CDR3 contains 15 residues. Germline-derived CDR1 and CDR2 are SEHNR and FQNEAQ (reference sequence). CDR3 amino acids: CASRFTGSNTGELFF. Here the CDR3 DNA reads TGTGCCAGCAGGTTTACAGGGTCTAACACCGGGGAGCTGTTTTTT. The full variable domain, in which reference TRBV7-9 and TRBJ2-2 provide the parts outside the CDR3, is DTGVSQNPRHKITKRGQNVTFRCDPISEHNRLYWYRQTLGQGPEFLTYFQNEAQLEKSRLLSDRFSAERPKGSFSTLEIQRTEQGDSAMYLCASRFTGSNTGELFFGEGSRLTVL.

The V call is TRBV27, the J call TRBJ1-2, with D perhaps matching TRBD1 (5 bases). CDR1 MNHEY and CDR2 SMNVEV come from the germline V gene (reference sequence). The CDR3 runs to 15 residues. The germline V and J ends were trimmed by 4 bases and 4 bases, with 16 bases remaining between them. This chain's CDR3 is CASSSAGPGGYGYTF. Here the CDR3 DNA reads TGTGCCAGCAGTTCGGCAGGGCCCGGGGGCTATGGCTACACCTTC.

About this clone: Different DNA sequences within this sample yield the same CDR3. The chain is built from TRBV5-6 and TRBJ1-6, with 7 bases lining up with TRBD1. This CDR3 has 14 amino acids. Losses at the gene ends were 0 bases for V and 10 bases for J; bases not matched to a gene: 4. CDR1 and CDR2 (germline): SGHDT, YYEEEE. The CDR3, as DNA: TGTGCCAGCAGCTTGGACAGGGGTAGGTCACCCCTCCACTTT. This sequence encodes CASSLDRGRSPLHF.

The V and J genes are TRBV7-8 and TRBJ2-5; D remains ambiguous. Trimming took off 3 bases at V and 7 bases at J, with 9 bases between the two ends. In germline, CDR1 is SGHVS, CDR2 FQNEAQ. The CDR3 is made up of 12 amino acids. This chain's CDR3 is CASSFPEGTQYF. CDR3 nucleotides: TGTGCCAGCAGCTTTCCGGAAGGGACCCAGTACTTC.

As for this clone: In the same sample, other DNA sequences code for this CDR3. The chain carries TRBV5-4 and TRBJ2-4; 7 bases align to TRBD2. Germline lookup yields CDR1 SGHNT and CDR2 YYREEE (reference sequence). The junction had 7 bases not matched to a gene; V was cut back by 4 bases and J by 0 bases. The CDR3 covers 16 residues. CDR3 loop: CASSLGGDLAKNIQYF. The CDR3 nucleotides read TGTGCCAGCAGCCTTGGGGGGGACCTAGCCAAAAACATTCAGTACTTC.

The chain links TRBV18 to TRBJ1-5; D gene ambiguous. Trimming pared 1 base from V and 2 bases from J, leaving 15 bases between. CDR3 size: 17 residues. Germline values: CDR1 KGHSH, CDR2 LQKENI. The CDR3 DNA sequence: TGTGCCAGCTCACCACGCGGCGGAGTCCAGGGCAATCAGCCCCAGCATTTT. Translating it yields CASSPRGGVQGNQPQHF.

The chain employs TRBV6-1 and TRBJ2-5; TRBD1 is a possible D gene (6 bases). This CDR3 is built from 14 residues. CDR1 and CDR2 (germline): MNHNS, SASEGT. Trimming left V 6 bases short and J 2 bases short, with 13 bases between. CDR3: CASSKDGQQETQYF. CDR3 coding DNA: TGTGCCAGCAGCAAGGACGGACAGCAAGAGACCCAGTACTTC.

The chain employs TRBV4-1 and TRBJ1-2, with unresolved D. Germline CDR1 and CDR2: MGHRA and YSYEKL. The V gene lost 5 bases and the J gene lost 7 bases, with 23 bases spanning the gap. This CDR3 comprises 16 residues. As DNA, the CDR3 is TGCGCCAGCAGCAAAAGTCCGGGTCCCGACGGGTCTGGCTACACCTTC. Residues: CASSKSPGPDGSGYTF.

This clone was detected many times. The V call is TRBV5-6, the J call TRBJ2-6; D call uncertain. Germline V gene sequence: CDR1 SGHDT, CDR2 YYEEEE. The V and J ends lost 4 bases and 5 bases respectively, with 1 base between them. The length of the CDR3 is 11 residues. CDR3 region: CASSRANVLTF. The CDR3 coding sequence is TGTGCCAGCAGCCGGGCCAACGTCCTGACTTTC.

The V call is TRBV5-4, the J call TRBJ2-7, with D perhaps TRBD1 or TRBD2 (5 bases each). The V gene's germline CDR1 is SGHNT and CDR2 YYREEE (reference sequence). The CDR3 is 14 amino acids. V lost 4 bases and J 2 bases, leaving 13 bases between the germline ends. This chain's CDR3 is CASSPWDGPYEQYF. The CDR3 DNA reads as TGTGCCAGCAGCCCTTGGGACGGGCCCTACGAGCAGTACTTC.

The CDR3 loop reads CASSLSAAGAGAYEQYF. For the CDR3, the DNA is TGTGCCAGCAGTTTATCGGCCGCGGGGGCAGGAGCCTACGAGCAGTACTTC. V is TRBV28 and J is TRBJ2-7; TRBD2 might be the D (7 bases). The germline V gene has CDR1 MDHEN and CDR2 SYDVKM. V was pared by 1 base and J by 2 bases, with 18 bases between. The CDR3 contains 17 residues.

V and J are TRBV7-2 and TRBJ2-7, with 7 bases aligning to TRBD1. This CDR3 region has 13 residues. Trimming cost V 5 bases and J 3 bases; bases outside gene matches: 4. Germline V gives CDR1 SGHTA, CDR2 FQGNSA. The CDR3 reads CASSLQGYYEQYF. CDR3 in DNA: TGTGCCAGCAGCCTACAGGGGTACTACGAGCAGTACTTC.

The V gene is TRBV4-1, the J gene TRBJ2-3; 10 bases are a match to TRBD2. The CDR3 is 16 residues long. Trimming removed 3 bases from V and 6 bases from J; junction bases left unmatched: 9. Germline CDR1 is MGHRA and CDR2 is YSYEKL. CDR3 amino acids: CASSQGVAGGSDTQYF. The CDR3 DNA sequence: TGCGCCAGCAGCCAGGGGGTAGCGGGAGGTTCGGATACGCAGTATTTT.